This T cell receptor (beta chain) was captured by sequencing in a study of neurological immune-mediated disorders. Study outcomes and limitations: Private repertoires in all groups were suggested by the absence of shared CDR3 amino acid sequences among expanded clones across subjects. The most TCR clonal expansion was seen in HTLV-1-associated myelopathy, whereas the least was seen in multiple sclerosis, below the level in healthy controls.

CDR1 LGHDT and CDR2 YNNKEL come from the germline V gene (reference sequence). The CDR3 contains 14 residues. The V and J ends lost 0 bases and 10 bases respectively, with 13 bases between them. Each TCR transcript was tagged with a 10-nucleotide random UMI during 5'RACE. Every sequencing run generated in excess of 180 million TCR-beta sequences. These sequences covered 15-18 subjects. TCRdb ran MiXCR on the 5' RACE reads and lists one entry per CDR3 protein. The sample carries approximately 48,000 distinct CDR3 sequences, under 13% recorded once. This clonotype was seen repeatedly, ten times or more. Its cognate antigen is unknown.

The sample comprised PBMCs. The receptor was derived from a man between 65 and 85 years old with HTLV-1-associated myelopathy (HAM/TSP). The gene calls are TRBV3-1 and TRBJ2-1, with D maybe TRBD2 (6 bases). CDR3 sequence reads: CASSQDAGPREQFF. The CDR3, as DNA: TGTGCCAGCAGCCAAGATGCGGGGCCCAGGGAGCAGTTCTTC.